The 16 T cell receptor beta chains below were found in one sample sequenced in a study of tumor-infiltrating lymphocytes in primary liver carcinoma. A constant-region primer served to make TCR beta cDNA from approximately 490 ng total RNA. Investigators got TCR beta libraries out of three nested multiplex PCR rounds, done with slightly modified ARM-PCR. The first two PCR rounds used TRBV1-TRBV30 forward primers with a C-beta reverse primer, about 10 cycles each. TCRdb itself ran the multiplex PCR reads through MiXCR, one entry per CDR3 protein. The sample contains approximately 300,000 distinct CDR3 sequences, roughly two thirds of which appear only once. Blood RNA was derived from unsorted whole blood, and germline DNA was extracted too. Sample: peripheral blood. The receptor set was obtained from a man aged 35 to 55 with primary liver carcinoma and hepatitis B virus infection.

About this clonotype itself: This may come from a read error, since a much larger clone is one base off. The chain recombines TRBV13 with TRBJ2-1, with a tentative D call TRBD2 (5 bases). Between the trimmed V and J ends, which lost 4 bases and 3 bases, there was a span of 19 bases. Germline V lookup: CDR1 PRHDT, CDR2 FYEKMQ (reference sequence). The CDR3 totals 17 residues. DNA of the CDR3: TGTGCCAGCAGCTCTAGCAGAACTGGTCGGAGCTACAATGAGCAGTTCTTC. Translated, it gives CASSSSRTGRSYNEQFF.

The V and J genes are TRBV5-1 and TRBJ2-1, with D unclear. Germline CDR1 reads SGHRS; CDR2 reads YFSETQ. The CDR3 is 16 residues long. Trimming cost V 5 bases and J 0 bases, with 15 bases left between them. The CDR3 spells CASSQTVQSSYNEQFF. The CDR3 DNA reads as TGCGCCAGCAGTCAAACGGTCCAAAGCTCCTACAATGAGCAGTTCTTC. The whole variable domain, remainder taken from reference TRBV5-1 and TRBJ2-1, is KAGVTQTPRYLIKTRGQQVTLSCSPISGHRSVSWYQQTPGQGLQFLFEYFSETQRNKGNFPGRFSGRQFSNSRSEMNVSTLELGDSALYLCASSQTVQSSYNEQFFGPGTRLTVL.

In its sample, this clonotype was seen a few times. A junction end diverges from the germline sequence, so it may reflect a read error. The rearrangement links TRBV10-1 to TRBJ2-3; D is possibly TRBD2 (5 bases). Germline-derived CDR1 and CDR2 are WNHNN and SYGVQD (reference sequence). The CDR3 is 14 amino acids. CDR3 nucleotide sequence: TGCGCCAGCTGTGATGAGGGAGTCGGAGATACGCAGTATTTT. It yields the protein CASCDEGVGDTQYF.

This clonotype has a single count. This may come from a read error, since a much larger clone is one base off. The gene calls are TRBV29-1 and TRBJ2-5; TRBD1 or TRBD2 may be the D gene (5 bases each). Trimming stripped 6 bases from V and 5 bases from J, with 13 bases between. The CDR3 loop spans 12 amino acids. The germline gives CDR1 SQVTM, CDR2 ANQGSEA. The CDR3 reads CSVDTGHETQYF. The CDR3 coding sequence is TGCAGCGTGGACACGGGGCATGAGACCCAGTACTTC.

V gene TRBV29-1 combines with J gene TRBJ1-1; possibly TRBD1 for D (5 bases). Germline V gene sequence: CDR1 SQVTM, CDR2 ANQGSEA. The V and J ends lost 6 bases and 9 bases respectively, with 17 bases between them. The CDR3 consists of 12 residues. In DNA, the CDR3 is TGCAGCGTCTCTCAGGGCAGGGTTAAAGCTTTCTTT. It yields the protein CSVSQGRVKAFF.

J is TRBJ1-6 and V is TRBV6-1, with D unresolved. The V gene's germline CDR1 is MNHNS and CDR2 SASEGT. The CDR3 is 14 residues long. The germline V and J ends were trimmed by 5 bases and 10 bases, with 15 bases remaining between them. The CDR3 protein is CASSTGSAGSPLHF. The CDR3 DNA reads as TGTGCCAGCAGTACGGGCAGCGCGGGATCACCCCTCCACTTT.

On this clonotype: This could be a read error, since a much larger clone is one nucleotide away. The J gene is TRBJ1-5, the V gene TRBV6-1; D is unresolved. The CDR3 loop spans 16 amino acids. The germline V gene has CDR1 MNHNS and CDR2 SASEGT. The CDR3 coding sequence is TGTACCAGCAGTGAAGCGCTAAGGACCGTTGGCCAGCCCCAGCATTTT. Protein: CTSSEALRTVGQPQHF.

Worth noting for this clonotype: It may be a read error: a sequence one base away is much more abundant. The CDR3 DNA is TGTGCCAGCAGCTTAAGGGTCGCTTTCCGACTCCAAGAGACCCAGTACTTC. Translating gives CASSLRVAFRLQETQYF. The chain joins TRBV11-2 to TRBJ2-5; unclear D gene. V was pared by 2 bases and J by 1 base, with 17 bases between. The V gene's germline CDR1 is SGHAT and CDR2 FQNNGV. The CDR3 covers 17 residues.

Comments on this clonotype: This may come from a read error, since a much larger clone is one base off. The chain links TRBV5-4 to TRBJ1-2; 7 bases match TRBD1. The CDR3 spans 15 residues. Per the germline V gene, CDR1 is SGHNT and CDR2 is YYREEE (reference sequence). The CDR3 spells CVSSTETGFNYGYTF. DNA for the CDR3: TGTGTCAGCAGCACCGAGACAGGGTTTAACTATGGCTACACCTTC.

Points on this clonotype: A much larger clone differs by one base, so this may be a read error. V gene TRBV7-9 combines with J gene TRBJ2-2; 7 bases align to TRBD1. This CDR3 spans 15 amino acids. Germline V CDR1 and CDR2: SEHNR, FQNEAQ (reference sequence). The V and J ends lost 8 bases and 0 bases, in that order; junction bases with no gene match: 6. The CDR3 protein is CASGPGTANTGELFF. CDR3 coding DNA: TGTGCCAGCGGACCCGGGACAGCGAACACCGGGGAGCTGTTTTTT.

J is TRBJ1-2 and V is TRBV24-1, with 7 bases aligning to TRBD1. The CDR3 totals 14 residues. Trimming removed 4 bases from V and 4 bases from J; junction bases left unmatched: 5. The germline gives CDR1 KGHDR, CDR2 SFDVKD. The CDR3 spells CATSDPQGTYGYTF. The CDR3 region has the DNA TGTGCCACCAGTGACCCACAGGGGACCTATGGCTACACCTTC.

The chain recombines TRBV29-1 with TRBJ2-3; D gene ambiguous. The CDR3 sequence is 12 residues long. Germline CDR1 and CDR2: SQVTM and ANQGSEA. The CDR3 protein is CIVIIEPYTQYF. CDR3 in DNA: TGCATCGTCATTATAGAGCCGTATACGCAGTATTTT.

Remarks on this clonotype: This may stem from a read error, because a much larger clone lies one nucleotide away. This sequence joins TRBV28 and TRBJ2-4; tentatively, D is TRBD2 (6 bases). Germline V CDR1 and CDR2: MDHEN, SYDVKM. This CDR3 is 13 amino acids long. V was clipped by 6 bases and J by 9 bases, with 15 bases between them. The CDR3 region is CASRGLWDGIQYF. CDR3 in DNA: TGTGCCAGCAGGGGACTGTGGGATGGCATTCAGTACTTC.

As to this clonotype: A read error is likely, as this CDR3 ends without the conserved phenylalanine or tryptophan. The V call is TRBV4-3, the J call TRBJ2-5; 11 bases are a match to TRBD1. Germline assignment: CDR1 LGHNA and CDR2 YSLEER. This CDR3 comprises 15 residues. As DNA, the CDR3 is TGCGCTAGCAGCCCCCGGGACAGGGGGACCGAGACCCAGTACCTC. Translation: CASSPRDRGTETQYL.

As concerns this clonotype: It may be a read error: a sequence one base away is much more abundant. The chain uses TRBV4-3 and TRBJ2-1, with TRBD2 identical over 12 bases. There are 16 residues in the CDR3. Per the germline V gene, CDR1 is LGHNA and CDR2 is YSLEER. CDR3 sequence: CAISHRLAGALNEQFF. The CDR3 DNA follows: TGCGCCATCAGCCACCGACTAGCGGGAGCCCTCAATGAGCAGTTCTTC.

Concerning this clonotype: A much more abundant neighbour one base away suggests this may be a read error. The CDR3 nucleotides read TGTGCCAGCAGTCCTACAGGGGGAAGAGGCTACACCTTC. Amino acid sequence: CASSPTGGRGYTF. The rearrangement links TRBV6-5 to TRBJ1-2; 8 nucleotides match TRBD1. Germline CDR1 and CDR2: MNHEY and SVGAGI. The trim removed 5 bases at V and 8 bases at J, leaving 7 bases unmatched. The CDR3 has 13 residues.